Reported below is one T cell receptor beta chain. Here immunoSEQ multiplex PCR was the method, and the copy in TCRdb shows in-frame clones only, minus some. The table has some 8,000 clones, about 30% seen once. These data originate in a study of graft-versus-host responses after intestinal transplantation. Study background: Each transplant was multivisceral, liver-intestinal, or isolated intestinal. All recipients were given anti-thymocyte globulin induction, and tacrolimus and steroids were then administered for 2 to 4 years.

The authors seeded about 200,000 CFSE-labeled responder cells together with about 200,000 irradiated stimulator cells tagged with violet dye. General study points: Allografts from individuals with graft-donor T cell macrochimerism displayed high graft-versus-host to host-versus-graft clonal ratios.

The source of this sequence is a human patient who received an intestinal transplant. Here the sequenced sample was alloreactive CD4+ T cells from a mixed lymphocyte reaction culture, taken before intestinal transplant. Subset denoted: CFSE-low proliferating T cells sorted from roughly 6-day pre-transplant mixed lymphocyte reaction (GvH or HvG direction).

The CDR3 protein is CASSQKGNRGIYGYTF. DNA for the CDR3: TGTGCCAGCAGCCAAAAAGGAAACAGGGGGATTTATGGCTACACCTTC. The gene calls are TRBV14 and TRBJ1-2; 8 nucleotides match TRBD1. The V gene's germline CDR1 is SGHDN and CDR2 FVKESK. With V trimmed by 2 bases and J by 5 bases, 10 bases remained unmatched. This CDR3 region has 16 residues. The complete variable domain, with remaining parts taken from reference TRBV14 and TRBJ1-2, reads EAGVTQFPSHSVIEKGQTVTLRCDPISGHDNLYWYRRVMGKEIKFLLHFVKESKQDESGMPNNRFLAERTGGTYSTLKVQPAELEDSGVYFCASSQKGNRGIYGYTFGSGTRLTVV.